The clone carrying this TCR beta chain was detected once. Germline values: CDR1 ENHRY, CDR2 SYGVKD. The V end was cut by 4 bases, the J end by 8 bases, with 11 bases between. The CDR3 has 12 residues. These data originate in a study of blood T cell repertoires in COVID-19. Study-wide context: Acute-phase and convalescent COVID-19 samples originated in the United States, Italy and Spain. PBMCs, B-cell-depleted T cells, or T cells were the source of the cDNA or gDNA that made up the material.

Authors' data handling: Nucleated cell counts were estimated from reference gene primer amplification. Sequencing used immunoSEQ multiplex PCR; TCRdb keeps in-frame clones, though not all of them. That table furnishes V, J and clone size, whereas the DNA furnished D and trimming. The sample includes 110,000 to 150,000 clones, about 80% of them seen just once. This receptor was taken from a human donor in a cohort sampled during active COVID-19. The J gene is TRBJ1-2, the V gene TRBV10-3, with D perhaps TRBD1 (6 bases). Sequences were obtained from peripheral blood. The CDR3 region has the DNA TGTGCCATCAGTGGGGGGCCGTGGGGCTACACCTTC. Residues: CAISGGPWGYTF.